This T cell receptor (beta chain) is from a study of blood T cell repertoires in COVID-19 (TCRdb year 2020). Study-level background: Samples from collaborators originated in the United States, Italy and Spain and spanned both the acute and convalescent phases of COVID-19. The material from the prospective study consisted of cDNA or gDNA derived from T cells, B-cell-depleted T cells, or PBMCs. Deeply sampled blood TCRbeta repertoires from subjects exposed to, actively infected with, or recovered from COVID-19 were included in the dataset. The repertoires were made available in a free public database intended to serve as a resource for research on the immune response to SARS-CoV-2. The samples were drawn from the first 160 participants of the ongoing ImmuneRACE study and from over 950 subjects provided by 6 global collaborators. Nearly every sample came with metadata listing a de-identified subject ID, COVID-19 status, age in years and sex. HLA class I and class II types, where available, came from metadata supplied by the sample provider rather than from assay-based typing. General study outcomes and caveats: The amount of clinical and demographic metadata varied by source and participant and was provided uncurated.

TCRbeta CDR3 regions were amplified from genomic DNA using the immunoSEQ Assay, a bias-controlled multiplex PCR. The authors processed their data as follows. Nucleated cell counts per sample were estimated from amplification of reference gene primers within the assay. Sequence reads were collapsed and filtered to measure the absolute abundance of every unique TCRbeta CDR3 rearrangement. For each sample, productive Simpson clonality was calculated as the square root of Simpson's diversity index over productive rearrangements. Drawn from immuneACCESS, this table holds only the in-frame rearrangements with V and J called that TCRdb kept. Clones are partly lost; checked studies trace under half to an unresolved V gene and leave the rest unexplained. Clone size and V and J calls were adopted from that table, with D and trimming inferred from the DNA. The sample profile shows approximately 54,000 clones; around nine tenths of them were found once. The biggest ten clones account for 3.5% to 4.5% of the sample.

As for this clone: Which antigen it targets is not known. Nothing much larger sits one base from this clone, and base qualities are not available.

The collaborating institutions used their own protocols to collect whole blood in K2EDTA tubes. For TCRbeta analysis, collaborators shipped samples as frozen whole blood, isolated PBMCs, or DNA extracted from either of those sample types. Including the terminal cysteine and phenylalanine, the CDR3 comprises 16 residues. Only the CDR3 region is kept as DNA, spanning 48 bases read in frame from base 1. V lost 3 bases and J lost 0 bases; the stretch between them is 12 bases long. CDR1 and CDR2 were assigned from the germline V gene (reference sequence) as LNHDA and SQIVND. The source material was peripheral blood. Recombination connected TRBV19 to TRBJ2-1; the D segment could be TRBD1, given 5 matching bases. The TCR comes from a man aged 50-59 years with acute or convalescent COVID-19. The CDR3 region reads CASSMGPTSSYNEQFF. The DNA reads TGTGCCAGTAGTATGGGGCCCACGAGCTCCTACAATGAGCAGTTCTTC.